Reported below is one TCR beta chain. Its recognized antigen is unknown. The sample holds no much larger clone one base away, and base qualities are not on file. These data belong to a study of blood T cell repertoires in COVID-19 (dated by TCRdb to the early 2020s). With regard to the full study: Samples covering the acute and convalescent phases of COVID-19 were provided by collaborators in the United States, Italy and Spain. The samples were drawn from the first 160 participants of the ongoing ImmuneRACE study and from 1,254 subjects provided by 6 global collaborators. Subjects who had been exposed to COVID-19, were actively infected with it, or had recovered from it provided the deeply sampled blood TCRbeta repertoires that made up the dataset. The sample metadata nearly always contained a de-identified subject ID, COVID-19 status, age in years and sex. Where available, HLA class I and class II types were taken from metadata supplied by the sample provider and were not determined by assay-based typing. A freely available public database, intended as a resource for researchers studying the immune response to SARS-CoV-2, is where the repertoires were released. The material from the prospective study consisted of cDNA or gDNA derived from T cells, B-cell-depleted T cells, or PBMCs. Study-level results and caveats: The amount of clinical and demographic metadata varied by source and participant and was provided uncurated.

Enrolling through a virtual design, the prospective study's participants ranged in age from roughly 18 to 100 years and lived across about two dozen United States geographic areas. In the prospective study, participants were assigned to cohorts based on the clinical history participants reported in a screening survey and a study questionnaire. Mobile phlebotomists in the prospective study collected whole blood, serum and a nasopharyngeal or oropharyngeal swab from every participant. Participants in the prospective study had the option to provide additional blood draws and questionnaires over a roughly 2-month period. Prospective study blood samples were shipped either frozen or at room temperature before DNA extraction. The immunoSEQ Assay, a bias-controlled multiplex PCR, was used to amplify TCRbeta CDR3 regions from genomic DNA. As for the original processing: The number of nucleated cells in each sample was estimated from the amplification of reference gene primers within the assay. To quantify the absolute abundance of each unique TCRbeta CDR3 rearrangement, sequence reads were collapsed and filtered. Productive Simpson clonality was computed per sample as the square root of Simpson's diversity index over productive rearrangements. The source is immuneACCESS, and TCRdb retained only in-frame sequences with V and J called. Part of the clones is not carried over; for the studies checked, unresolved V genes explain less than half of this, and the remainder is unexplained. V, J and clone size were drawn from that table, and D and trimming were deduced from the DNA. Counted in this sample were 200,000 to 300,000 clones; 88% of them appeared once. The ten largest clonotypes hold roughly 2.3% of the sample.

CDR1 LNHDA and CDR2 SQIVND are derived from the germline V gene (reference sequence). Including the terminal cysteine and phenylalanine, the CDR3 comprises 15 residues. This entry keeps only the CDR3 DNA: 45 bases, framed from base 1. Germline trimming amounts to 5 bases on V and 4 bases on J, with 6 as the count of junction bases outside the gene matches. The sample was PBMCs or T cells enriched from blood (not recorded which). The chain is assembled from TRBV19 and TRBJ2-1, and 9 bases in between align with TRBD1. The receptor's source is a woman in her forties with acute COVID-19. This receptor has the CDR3 CASSLGTGWYNEQFF. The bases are TGTGCCAGTAGTCTGGGGACAGGGTGGTACAATGAGCAGTTCTTC.